The 14 T cell receptor beta chains given below trace back to one sample, sequenced in a study of cytotoxic CD8 clonotypes in ibrutinib-treated CLL. Some clones are missing from TCRdb's copy, which holds only in-frame ones; the method was immunoSEQ multiplex PCR. Altogether 120,000 to 150,000 clones are present, 60% to 85% being singletons, with the ten largest covering less than 30%. The sample was PBMCs, taken after 12 months of ibrutinib treatment. The receptors here all came from a human donor with chronic lymphocytic leukemia.

This rearrangement joins TRBV19 to TRBJ2-7, with 12 bases that match TRBD2. Germline trimming cut 3 bases from V and 2 bases from J; bases unmatched to any gene: 11. This CDR3 is built from 18 residues. Looked up from germline, CDR1 is LNHDA and CDR2 is SQIVND (reference sequence). The CDR3 loop reads CASSIPPLTSGGTYEQYF. In nucleotides, the CDR3 is TGTGCCAGTAGTATTCCCCCGCTGACTAGCGGGGGTACCTACGAGCAGTACTTC.

This chain joins TRBV15 and TRBJ1-2; possible D gene TRBD1, 6 bases. Germline V gene lookup returns CDR1 LNHNV and CDR2 YYDKDF (reference sequence). Trimming left V 0 bases short and J 6 bases short, with 11 bases between. The CDR3 is 14 residues long. Here the CDR3 reads CATSRDSTGDGYTF. The CDR3 nucleotides read TGTGCCACCAGCAGAGATTCGACAGGCGATGGCTACACCTTC.

This chain connects TRBV11-3 to TRBJ1-3; 9 nucleotides match TRBD1. The CDR3 is 15 residues long. Trimming removed 4 bases from V and 2 bases from J; junction bases left unmatched: 3. In germline, CDR1 is SGHNT, CDR2 YENEEA. CDR3 sequence: CASSSGQGPGNTIYF. DNA of the CDR3: TGTGCCAGCAGCTCGGGACAGGGCCCTGGAAACACCATATATTTT.

V and J are TRBV28 and TRBJ1-2; D gene uncertain. V was pared by 2 bases and J by 0 bases, with 4 bases between. CDR1 is MDHEN, CDR2 SYDVKM, per germline. The CDR3 runs 13 residues. This CDR3 is CASSLGPNYGYTF. The CDR3 bases are TGTGCCAGCAGTTTAGGACCTAACTATGGCTACACCTTC.

The chain has TRBV5-1 and TRBJ1-1; D is possibly TRBD1 (5 bases). From germline, CDR1 is SGHRS and CDR2 YFSETQ. V dropped 3 bases and J dropped 2 bases, with 8 bases sitting between them. The CDR3 length is 13 residues. The CDR3 sequence: CASSSGSNTEAFF. DNA for the CDR3: TGCGCCAGCAGCTCAGGGTCAAACACTGAAGCTTTCTTT.

The chain couples TRBV2 to TRBJ2-3; tentative D call: TRBD1 (6 bases). Germline CDR1 reads SNHLY; CDR2 reads FYNNEI. The CDR3 runs 15 residues. Between the trimmed V and J ends, which lost 5 bases and 1 base, there was a span of 13 bases. CDR3: CASSKQGVGTDTQYF. In nucleotides, the CDR3 is TGTGCCAGCAGTAAACAGGGTGTCGGCACAGATACGCAGTATTTT. Using reference TRBV2 and TRBJ2-3 for the parts outside the CDR3, the full variable domain is EPEVTQTPSHQVTQMGQEVILRCVPISNHLYFYWYRQILGQKVEFLVSFYNNEISEKSEIFDDQFSVERPDGSNFTLKIRSTKLEDSAMYFCASSKQGVGTDTQYFGPGTRLTVL.

The genes are TRBV27 and TRBJ2-7, with a tentative D call TRBD2 (6 bases). Per germline, CDR1 MNHEY and CDR2 SMNVEV (reference sequence). This CDR3 comprises 14 residues. V was pared by 1 base and J by 3 bases, with 10 bases between. The CDR3 is CASSLFRGGYEQYF. CDR3 in DNA: TGTGCCAGCAGTTTATTCCGGGGAGGCTACGAGCAGTACTTC.

This clone was recorded only once. The V call is TRBV7-8, the J call TRBJ1-5, with 8 positions matching TRBD1. The germline gives CDR1 SGHVS, CDR2 FQNEAQ. Trimming at V came to 5 bases and at J to 8 bases, leaving 11 bases not matched to a gene. CDR3 length equals 15 residues. This chain's CDR3 is CASSTGQGAAEPQHF. Written as DNA, the CDR3 is TGTGCCAGCAGCACCGGACAGGGCGCAGCGGAGCCCCAGCATTTT.

The chain employs TRBV10-3 and TRBJ2-1; TRBD1 agrees at 7 bases. The V gene's germline CDR1 is ENHRY and CDR2 SYGVKD. The CDR3 runs to 15 residues. Trimming cost V 9 bases and J 0 bases; bases outside gene matches: 8. CDR3 residues: CAIRGQSSSYNEQFF. DNA of the CDR3: TGTGCCATACGGGGACAGTCGAGCTCCTACAATGAGCAGTTCTTC.

This chain links TRBV7-7 with TRBJ2-1; 12 positions agree with TRBD2. V lost 2 bases and J lost 4; bases outside the gene matches: 3. This CDR3 has 16 amino acids. CDR1 is SSHAT and CDR2 is FNYEAQ in the germline V gene (reference sequence). This CDR3 is CASSLYTSGGYNEQFF. The CDR3 nucleotides read TGTGCCAGCAGCTTATACACTAGCGGGGGGTACAATGAGCAGTTCTTC.

In regard to this clone: In the same sample, other DNA sequences code for this CDR3. V and J are TRBV27 and TRBJ1-1; D not resolved. V was cut by 3 bases and J by 1 base, with 6 bases left in between. This CDR3 spans 13 amino acids. Germline V gene data show CDR1 as MNHEY and CDR2 as SMNVEV (reference sequence). This CDR3 reads CASSLVRNTEAFF. CDR3 sequence (DNA): TGTGCCAGCAGTTTGGTGAGGAACACTGAAGCTTTCTTT.

The chain links TRBV28 to TRBJ2-5; 12 bases map to TRBD2. CDR1 is MDHEN, CDR2 SYDVKM, per germline. The ends lost 7 bases at V and 1 base at J; junction bases unmatched: 10. The CDR3 is made up of 17 amino acids. The CDR3 DNA sequence: TGTGCCAGCACGAGTCCGGGACTAGCGGGTAGCCAAGAGACCCAGTACTTC. Translated, it gives CASTSPGLAGSQETQYF.

The rearrangement uses TRBV13 and TRBJ2-5; tentatively, D is TRBD2 (5 bases). Trimming pared 5 bases from V and 4 bases from J, leaving 11 bases between. Germline V gene data show CDR1 as PRHDT and CDR2 as FYEKMQ (reference sequence). The CDR3 runs 13 residues. The CDR3 DNA reads TGTGCCAGCAGCCCCGGCGGGCCAGAGACCCAGTACTTC. This encodes CASSPGGPETQYF.

This chain uses TRBV13 with TRBJ2-1; the D gene is possibly TRBD2 (7 bases). V lost 3 bases, J lost 2 bases, and 17 bases lay in between. The CDR3 extends over 17 amino acids. CDR1 is PRHDT and CDR2 is FYEKMQ in the germline V gene (reference sequence). Here the CDR3 DNA reads TGTGCCAGCAGCTTTAATCGGGGGGCAGGTCCCTACAATGAGCAGTTCTTC. Its protein product is CASSFNRGAGPYNEQFF.